These 11 T cell receptor beta chains were sequenced from one sample in a study of identical twins. TCRdb fed the 5' RACE reads into MiXCR, producing one record per CDR3 protein. This repertoire shows more than 650,000 distinct CDR3 sequences, approximately 6% found once; its top ten account for approximately 1.6%. The sample consisted of naive T cells sorted from blood. The source is a man younger than 30 in good health.

In this sample, this clonotype turned up a few times. V and J are TRBV12-3 or TRBV12-4 and TRBJ1-2; D not resolved. CDR3 length: 12 amino acids. V was clipped by 7 bases and J by 4 bases, with 10 bases between them. The CDR3 DNA reads as TGTGCCAGCACCGGAGACACCTATGGCTACACCTTC. The encoded protein is CASTGDTYGYTF.

This clonotype came up many times. V and J are TRBV27 and TRBJ2-1; 9 bases fit TRBD2. Trimming took 2 bases from V and 10 from J; bases not matched to a gene: 12. Germline CDR1 is MNHEY and CDR2 is SMNVEV (reference sequence). CDR3 length: 16 amino acids. This CDR3 is CASSLQSIRAGGEQFF. The DNA of the CDR3 is TGTGCCAGCAGTTTACAGTCTATCCGAGCGGGGGGAGAGCAGTTCTTC.

The chain has TRBV10-1 and TRBJ2-5, with 7 bases matching TRBD1. CDR3 length: 14 amino acids. Germline assignment: CDR1 WNHNN and CDR2 SYGVQD (reference sequence). Trimming at V came to 3 bases and at J to 2 bases, leaving 3 bases not matched to a gene. The CDR3 reads CASSDGTAQETQYF. CDR3 in DNA: TGCGCCAGCAGTGATGGGACAGCTCAAGAGACCCAGTACTTC.

There are many counts of this clonotype. V and J are TRBV5-5 and TRBJ2-7, with a tentative D call TRBD2 (5 bases). Germline assignment: CDR1 SGHKS and CDR2 YYEKEE (reference sequence). This CDR3 region has 15 residues. The germline V and J ends were trimmed by 4 bases and 3 bases, with 17 bases remaining between them. CDR3 sequence (DNA): TGTGCCAGCAGCCTGGAGGTGTGGGGTTACTACGAGCAGTACGTC. Residues: CASSLEVWGYYEQYV.

This clonotype has a count of ten or more. J is TRBJ2-1 and V is TRBV12-3 or TRBV12-4; perhaps D is TRBD1 or TRBD2 (5 bases each). The CDR3 has 10 amino acids. Trimming took off 9 bases at V and 15 bases at J, with 15 bases between the two ends. The CDR3 sequence is CARRGASRFF. DNA of the CDR3: TGTGCCAGGAGGGGCGCCTCCAGGTTCTTC.

This clonotype was detected many times. This rearrangement joins TRBV7-2 to TRBJ2-3, with 9 positions matching TRBD2. The ends lost 0 bases at V and 3 bases at J; junction bases unmatched: 7. Germline values: CDR1 SGHTA, CDR2 FQGNSA. The CDR3 extends over 17 amino acids. The CDR3 bases are TGTGCCAGCAGCTTAGCGTTCGTTAGCGGGAGAACAGATACGCAGTATTTT. Protein product: CASSLAFVSGRTDTQYF.

This clonotype showed up just a few times. The genes are TRBV3-1 and TRBJ2-3, with 7 bases fitting TRBD2. CDR1 and CDR2 (germline): LGHDT, YNNKEL (reference sequence). V dropped 1 base and J dropped 1; count of bases not matched to a gene: 2. The CDR3 totals 15 residues. CDR3 amino acids: CASSQASGRTDTQYF. The DNA for the CDR3 is TGTGCCAGCAGCCAAGCTAGCGGACGCACAGATACGCAGTATTTT.

This clonotype has a handful of counts. This chain connects TRBV7-8 to TRBJ2-7; 11 bases line up with TRBD1. The CDR3 contains 15 residues. V lost 5 bases to trimming and J lost 5 bases; unmatched junction nucleotides: 8. Germline V gives CDR1 SGHVS, CDR2 FQNEAQ. The CDR3 is CASSKGGQGVHEQYV. The CDR3 DNA reads TGTGCCAGCAGCAAGGGGGGACAGGGGGTGCACGAGCAGTACGTC.

V and J are TRBV4-3 and TRBJ2-1; 8 bases align to TRBD2. Trimming took 1 base from V and 15 from J; bases not matched to a gene: 8. There are 13 residues in the CDR3. CDR1 is LGHNA, CDR2 YSLEER, per germline. CDR3 protein: CASSQGRLAGLFF. CDR3 bases: TGCGCCAGCAGCCAAGGAAGGCTAGCGGGTCTGTTCTTC.

The chain joins TRBV6-2 or TRBV6-3 to TRBJ2-1; 12 bases are shared with TRBD2. CDR1 MNHEY and CDR2 SVGEGT come from the germline V gene. There are 14 residues in the CDR3. V was clipped by 5 bases and J by 7 bases; unmatched bases: 3. The CDR3 nucleotides are TGTGCCAGCAGTCACGGACTAGCGGGAAATGAGCAGTTCTTC. This translates into CASSHGLAGNEQFF.

This chain links TRBV12-5 with TRBJ2-5; D tentatively fits TRBD1 or TRBD2 (5 bases each). V lost 1 base, J lost 4 bases, and 13 bases lay in between. The CDR3 is made up of 15 amino acids. In germline, CDR1 is LGHNT, CDR2 FRNRAP. The DNA for the CDR3 is TGTGCTAGTGGTTTGGCGGGACCCAGGCCAGAGACCCAGTACTTC. Translating it yields CASGLAGPRPETQYF.